This T cell receptor (beta chain) emerged from a study of beta chain features in type 1 diabetes. Study findings and constraints: Lower insertion and higher deletion counts appeared at VDJ junctions in type 1 diabetes patients. Shortening that was moderate but significant affected the TCRB CDR3s of Type 1 diabetes patients in all four CD4+ subsets.

About this clone: Antigen specificity is unknown.

Every bit of the isolated RNA underwent reverse transcription, so sequencing read expressed TCRB transcripts. Assay used: immunoSEQ multiplex PCR; TCRdb lists only in-frame clones, some missing. This sample yields around 150,000 clones, of which roughly 60% are seen a single time; about 0.1% belongs to the top ten. The V gene lost 0 bases and the J gene lost 7 bases, with 1 base spanning the gap. CDR1 and CDR2 from the germline V gene are GTSNPN and SVGIG (reference sequence). CDR3 length: 11 residues. The V gene is TRBV30, the J gene TRBJ1-6; the D is unclear. What was sequenced was naive CD4+ T cells from blood. This TCR was sampled from a man under 40 with type 1 diabetes. CDR3 loop: CAWSVNSPLHF. The CDR3 nucleotides read TGTGCCTGGAGTGTAAATTCACCCCTCCACTTT.